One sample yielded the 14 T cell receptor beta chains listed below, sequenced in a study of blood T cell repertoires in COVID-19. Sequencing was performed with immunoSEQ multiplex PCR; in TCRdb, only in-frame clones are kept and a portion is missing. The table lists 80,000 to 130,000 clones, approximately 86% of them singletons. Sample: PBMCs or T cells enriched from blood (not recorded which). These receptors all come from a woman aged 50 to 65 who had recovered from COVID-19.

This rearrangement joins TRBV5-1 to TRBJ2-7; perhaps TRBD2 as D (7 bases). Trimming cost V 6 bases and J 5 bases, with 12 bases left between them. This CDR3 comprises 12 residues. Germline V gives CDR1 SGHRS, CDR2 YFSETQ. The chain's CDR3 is CASMGGRNEQYF. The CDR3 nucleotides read TGCGCCAGCATGGGGGGGCGTAACGAGCAGTACTTC.

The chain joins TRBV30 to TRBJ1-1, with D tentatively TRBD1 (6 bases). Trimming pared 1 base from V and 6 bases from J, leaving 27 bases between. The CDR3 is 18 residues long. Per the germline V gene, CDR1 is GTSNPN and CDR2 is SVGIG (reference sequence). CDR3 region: CAWSDGGYFRGSGAEAFF. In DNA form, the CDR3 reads TGTGCCTGGAGTGATGGTGGCTACTTCAGGGGTTCCGGGGCTGAAGCTTTCTTT.

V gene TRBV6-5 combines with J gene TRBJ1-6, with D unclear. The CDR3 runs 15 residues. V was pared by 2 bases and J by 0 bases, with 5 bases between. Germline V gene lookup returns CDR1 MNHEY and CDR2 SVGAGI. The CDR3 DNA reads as TGTGCCAGCAGTTACGTCGGCTCCTATAATTCACCCCTCCACTTT. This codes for CASSYVGSYNSPLHF.

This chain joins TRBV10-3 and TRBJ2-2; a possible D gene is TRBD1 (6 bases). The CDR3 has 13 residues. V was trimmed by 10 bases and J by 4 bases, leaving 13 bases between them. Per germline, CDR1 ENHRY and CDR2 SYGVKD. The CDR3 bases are TGTGCCACTAGGACAGAGAGCACCGGGGAGCTGTTTTTT. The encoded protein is CATRTESTGELFF.

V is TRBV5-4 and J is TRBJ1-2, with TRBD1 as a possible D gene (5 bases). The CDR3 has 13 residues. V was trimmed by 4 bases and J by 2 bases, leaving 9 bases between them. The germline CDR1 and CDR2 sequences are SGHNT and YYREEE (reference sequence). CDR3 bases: TGTGCCAGCAGCCTGACAGAAAACTATGGCTACACCTTC. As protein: CASSLTENYGYTF.

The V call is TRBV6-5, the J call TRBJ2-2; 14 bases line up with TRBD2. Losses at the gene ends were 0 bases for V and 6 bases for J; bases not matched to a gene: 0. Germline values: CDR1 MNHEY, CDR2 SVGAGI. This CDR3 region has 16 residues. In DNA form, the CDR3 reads TGTGCCAGCAGTTACTCGGGACTAGCGGGGGCCGGGGAGCTGTTTTTT. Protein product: CASSYSGLAGAGELFF.

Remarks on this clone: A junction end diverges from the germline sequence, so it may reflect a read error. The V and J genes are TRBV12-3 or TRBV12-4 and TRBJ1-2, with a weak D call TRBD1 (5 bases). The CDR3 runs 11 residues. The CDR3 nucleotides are TGTGCCAGCAGTTTAGGGCAGGGTGGCGCCTTC. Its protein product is CASSLGQGGAF.

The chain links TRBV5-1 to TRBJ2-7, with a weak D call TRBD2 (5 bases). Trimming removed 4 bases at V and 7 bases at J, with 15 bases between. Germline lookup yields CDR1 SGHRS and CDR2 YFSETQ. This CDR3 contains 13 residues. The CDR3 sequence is CASSKTTLGEQYF. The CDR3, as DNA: TGCGCCAGCAGCAAGACTACCTTGGGGGAGCAGTACTTC.

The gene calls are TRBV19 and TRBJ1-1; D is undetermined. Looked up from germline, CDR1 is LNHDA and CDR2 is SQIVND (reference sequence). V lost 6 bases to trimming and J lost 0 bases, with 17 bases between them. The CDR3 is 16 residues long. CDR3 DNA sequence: TGTGCCAGTAGGGAGGGAATAACAAGGATGAACACTGAAGCTTTCTTT. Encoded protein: CASREGITRMNTEAFF.

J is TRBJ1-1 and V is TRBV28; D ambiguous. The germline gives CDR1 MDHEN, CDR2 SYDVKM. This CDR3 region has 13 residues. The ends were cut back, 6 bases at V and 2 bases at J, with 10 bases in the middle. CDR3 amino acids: CASSLPPNTEAFF. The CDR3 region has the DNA TGTGCCAGCAGCCTACCCCCCAACACTGAAGCTTTCTTT.

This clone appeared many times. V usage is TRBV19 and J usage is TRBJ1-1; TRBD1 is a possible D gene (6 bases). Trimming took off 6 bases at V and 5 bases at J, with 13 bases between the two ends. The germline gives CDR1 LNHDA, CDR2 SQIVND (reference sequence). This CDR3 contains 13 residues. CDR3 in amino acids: CASRYGGWTEAFF. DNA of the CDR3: TGTGCCAGTAGGTATGGGGGCTGGACTGAAGCTTTCTTT.

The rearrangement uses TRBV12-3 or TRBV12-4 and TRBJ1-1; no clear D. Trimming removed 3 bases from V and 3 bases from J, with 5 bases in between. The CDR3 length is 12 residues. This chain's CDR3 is CASSFGYTEAFF. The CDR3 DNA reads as TGTGCCAGCAGTTTCGGGTACACTGAAGCTTTCTTT.

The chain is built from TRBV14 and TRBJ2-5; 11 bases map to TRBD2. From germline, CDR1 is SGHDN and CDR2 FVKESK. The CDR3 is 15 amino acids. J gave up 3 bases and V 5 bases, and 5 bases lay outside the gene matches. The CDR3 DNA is TGTGCCAGCAGCGAGACTAGCGGGGTGAAAGAGACCCAGTACTTC. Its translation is CASSETSGVKETQYF. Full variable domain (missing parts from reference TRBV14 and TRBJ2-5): EAGVTQFPSHSVIEKGQTVTLRCDPISGHDNLYWYRRVMGKEIKFLLHFVKESKQDESGMPNNRFLAERTGGTYSTLKVQPAELEDSGVYFCASSETSGVKETQYFGPGTRLLVL.

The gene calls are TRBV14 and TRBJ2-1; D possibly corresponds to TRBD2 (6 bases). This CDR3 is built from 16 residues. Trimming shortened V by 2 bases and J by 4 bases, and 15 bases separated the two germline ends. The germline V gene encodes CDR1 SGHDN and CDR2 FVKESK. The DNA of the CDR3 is TGTGCCAGCAGCCAAACTAGTCGTGGAGGGTACAATGAGCAGTTCTTC. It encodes CASSQTSRGGYNEQFF.